A single sample gave rise to the 5 T cell receptor beta chains below, sequenced in a study of cytomegalovirus exposure and HLA in healthy donors. Vbeta (60) and Jbeta (13) primers were used in the PCR. Profiled with immunoSEQ multiplex PCR; TCRdb holds only in-frame clones, not every one. This table has about 170,000 clones, less than 90% appearing once. Sample: PBMCs. These receptors all stem from a woman in her fifties or sixties in good health and CMV-seropositive.

V is TRBV5-1 and J is TRBJ2-7; D is perhaps TRBD2 (5 bases). CDR3 length: 15 amino acids. Per germline, CDR1 SGHRS and CDR2 YFSETQ. V lost 0 bases and J 0 bases, leaving 10 bases between the germline ends. As DNA, the CDR3 is TGCGCCAGCAGCTTGGGGCCAACTAGCTCCTACGAGCAGTACTTC. Amino acids: CASSLGPTSSYEQYF.

The gene calls are TRBV29-1 and TRBJ1-2; a possible D gene is TRBD1 (5 bases). The CDR3 sequence is 13 residues long. Germline CDR1 is SQVTM and CDR2 is ANQGSEA. Trimming shortened V by 2 bases and J by 5 bases, and 12 bases separated the two germline ends. The CDR3 here is CSVEPTVSYGYTF. The CDR3 coding sequence is TGCAGCGTTGAACCGACAGTTTCTTATGGCTACACCTTC. Combining the CDR3 with reference TRBV29-1 and TRBJ1-2 gives the whole variable domain SAVISQKPSRDICQRGTSLTIQCQVDSQVTMMFWYRQQPGQSLTLIATANQGSEATYESGFVIDKFPISRPNLTFSTLTVSNMSPEDSSIYLCSVEPTVSYGYTFGSGTRLTVV.

The chain uses TRBV4-1 and TRBJ2-5; D is undetermined. Trimming removed 3 bases at V and 1 base at J, with 9 bases between. The CDR3 contains 14 residues. Per germline, CDR1 MGHRA and CDR2 YSYEKL. This CDR3 reads CASSHQLTQETQYF. CDR3 nucleotide sequence: TGCGCCAGCAGCCACCAACTCACCCAAGAGACCCAGTACTTC.

The CDR3 sequence is CASSQDLSQGDSPLHF. CDR3 bases: TGCGCCAGCAGCCAAGACCTATCACAGGGGGATTCACCCCTCCACTTT. The rearrangement joins TRBV4-3 to TRBJ1-6, with TRBD1 identical over 8 bases. Germline lookup yields CDR1 LGHNA and CDR2 YSLEER. This CDR3 is built from 16 residues. The trim removed 0 bases at V and 8 bases at J, leaving 6 bases unmatched.

The chain has TRBV25-1 and TRBJ1-2; D unclear. CDR3 length equals 13 residues. The ends were cut back, 3 bases at V and 10 bases at J, with 15 bases in the middle. Per the germline V gene, CDR1 is MGHDK and CDR2 is SYGVNS. The CDR3 DNA reads as TGTGCCAGCAGTGATGATGAAATTCGGGACTACACCTTC. Encoded protein: CASSDDEIRDYTF.